This TCR beta chain originates from a study of T cell responses to AZD1222 COVID-19 vaccine. Data came from immunoSEQ multiplex PCR; TCRdb stores just in-frame clones and leaves some out. In the table there are more than 100,000 clones, about 87% of which are singletons. CDR1 is KGHSH and CDR2 is LQKENI in the germline V gene. This CDR3 spans 13 amino acids. Trimming shortened V by 4 bases and J by 3 bases, and 8 bases separated the two germline ends. The sample in question was peripheral blood, obtained on day 0 of AZD1222 vaccination. This receptor was identified in an adult in good health. V usage is TRBV18 and J usage is TRBJ2-3, with D tentatively TRBD1 (6 bases). The CDR3 region is CASSRGTTDTQYF. Written as DNA, the CDR3 is TGTGCCAGCTCACGAGGGACAACAGATACGCAGTATTTT.